One sample yielded the 22 T cell receptor beta chains listed below, sequenced in a study of PD-1 blockade in classical Hodgkin lymphoma. Every patient was affected by relapse after autologous stem cell transplantation, while exposure to brentuximab vedotin was not uniform. The repertoire was sequenced with immunoSEQ multiplex PCR; TCRdb's copy has only in-frame clones and lacks some. The data hold around 39,000 clones, with less than 85% observed a single time. The material sequenced was peripheral blood mononuclear cells (PBMCs), taken before the second cycle of nivolumab. The receptors shown here come from a human donor with classical Hodgkin lymphoma.

The V gene is TRBV6-4, the J gene TRBJ1-1; D unclear. The V end lost 3 bases, the J end lost 0 bases, and 5 bases lay between the germline ends. The CDR3 spans 13 residues. Germline lookup yields CDR1 MRHNA and CDR2 SNTAGT. CDR3 sequence: CASSETMNTEAFF. The CDR3 DNA follows: TGTGCCAGCAGTGAAACGATGAACACTGAAGCTTTCTTT.

The chain is built from TRBV5-5 and TRBJ2-7, with D possibly TRBD2 on 5 matching bases. The V gene lost 1 base and the J gene lost 3 bases, with 14 bases spanning the gap. The CDR3 is made up of 15 amino acids. Germline V gene lookup returns CDR1 SGHKS and CDR2 YYEKEE (reference sequence). The CDR3 coding sequence is TGTGCCAGCAGCTTGTTCCCGGGGAATTACTACGAGCAGTACTTC. Translation: CASSLFPGNYYEQYF.

This clone was found a few times. This chain joins TRBV18 and TRBJ1-6; 8 bases agree with TRBD1. Germline loops: CDR1 KGHSH, CDR2 LQKENI. J lost 10 bases, V lost 6 bases, and 20 bases had no gene match. CDR3 size: 18 residues. The CDR3 sequence: CASSPTGPRQGWDSPLHF. CDR3 coding DNA: TGTGCCAGCTCGCCGACGGGACCTCGACAGGGGTGGGACTCACCCCTCCACTTT.

J is TRBJ1-5 and V is TRBV18, with a tentative D call TRBD1 (5 bases). This CDR3 comprises 16 residues. Germline values: CDR1 KGHSH, CDR2 LQKENI. The V end lost 0 bases, the J end lost 4 bases, and 13 bases lay between the germline ends. The DNA of the CDR3 is TGTGCCAGCTCACCACCGGAGAGGGGAAGGAATCAGCCCCAGCATTTT. Translation: CASSPPERGRNQPQHF.

This chain connects TRBV4-3 to TRBJ1-5; D not resolved. This CDR3 has 16 amino acids. CDR1 LGHNA and CDR2 YSLEER come from the germline V gene. The V end lost 0 bases, the J end lost 2 bases, and 11 bases lay between the germline ends. In nucleotides, the CDR3 is TGCGCCAGCAGCCAAGATGCGGGAGTTGGCAATCAGCCCCAGCATTTT. Translating gives CASSQDAGVGNQPQHF.

The chain uses TRBV18 and TRBJ2-5; D is unresolved. From germline, CDR1 is KGHSH and CDR2 LQKENI. The V gene lost 3 bases and the J gene lost 6 bases, with 8 bases spanning the gap. This CDR3 spans 12 amino acids. The CDR3 loop is CASSPAVQTQYF. CDR3 nucleotide sequence: TGTGCCAGCTCACCGGCTGTACAGACCCAGTACTTC.

The rearrangement joins TRBV30 to TRBJ1-2, with TRBD1 matching 9 bases. The CDR3 spans 16 residues. V dropped 0 bases and J dropped 4; count of bases not matched to a gene: 9. Per germline, CDR1 GTSNPN and CDR2 SVGIG (reference sequence). DNA for the CDR3: TGTGCCTGGAGTGTGGGGACAGGGTGGGGAAGCTATGGCTACACCTTC. Translated: CAWSVGTGWGSYGYTF.

A remark on this clone: This could be a read error, since a much larger clone is one nucleotide away. Other DNA sequences within the sample encode an identical CDR3. The gene calls are TRBV4-1 and TRBJ1-6; 9 bases are shared with TRBD1. V lost 0 bases to trimming and J lost 13 bases; unmatched junction nucleotides: 10. Looked up from germline, CDR1 is MGHRA and CDR2 is YSYEKL. CDR3 length: 16 residues. DNA of the CDR3: TGCGCCAGCAGCCAAGACCCGGGACAGGGAGCTTCGCCCCTCCACTTT. Encoded protein: CASSQDPGQGASPLHF.

In this sample, this clone turned up once. The CDR3: CASSRSPNTEAFF. Here the CDR3 DNA reads TGTGCCAGCAGCAGAAGTCCGAACACTGAAGCTTTCTTT. The chain has TRBV11-3 and TRBJ1-1, with no clear D. V shed 5 bases and J shed 1 base, with 8 bases lying between them. The germline CDR1 and CDR2 sequences are SGHNT and YENEEA. This CDR3 comprises 13 residues.

V gene TRBV19 combines with J gene TRBJ1-2, with TRBD1 as a possible D gene (6 bases). Germline-derived CDR1 and CDR2 are LNHDA and SQIVND (reference sequence). Between the trimmed V and J ends, which lost 4 bases and 5 bases, there was a span of 11 bases. This CDR3 contains 13 residues. CDR3 DNA sequence: TGTGCCAGTAGTAGAGGACAGTTTTATGGCTACACCTTC. It is translated as CASSRGQFYGYTF.

The genes are TRBV6-5 and TRBJ2-3; 8 bases fit TRBD1. Germline trimming cut 6 bases from V and 11 bases from J; bases unmatched to any gene: 7. Looked up from germline, CDR1 is MNHEY and CDR2 is SVGAGI. CDR3 length: 12 residues. CDR3 amino acids: CASSPDRGRQYF. For the CDR3, the DNA is TGTGCCAGCAGCCCAGACAGGGGTCGGCAGTATTTT.

V and J are TRBV2 and TRBJ2-6; D unresolved. The V gene's germline CDR1 is SNHLY and CDR2 FYNNEI. Deletions cut 4 bases from V and 0 bases from J, with 10 bases between. CDR3 length equals 16 residues. CDR3 region: CASSVHRFSGANVLTF. CDR3 in DNA: TGTGCCAGCAGTGTTCACCGATTCTCTGGGGCCAACGTCCTGACTTTC. The entire variable domain, with the rest obtained from reference TRBV2 and TRBJ2-6, is as follows: EPEVTQTPSHQVTQMGQEVILRCVPISNHLYFYWYRQILGQKVEFLVSFYNNEISEKSEIFDDQFSVERPDGSNFTLKIRSTKLEDSAMYFCASSVHRFSGANVLTFGAGSRLTVL.

The chain couples TRBV30 to TRBJ1-5; D might be TRBD1 (5 bases). Trimming removed 1 base from V and 4 bases from J, with 20 bases in between. This CDR3 region has 17 residues. From germline, CDR1 is GTSNPN and CDR2 SVGIG (reference sequence). CDR3 loop: CAWSGALSTGKNQPQHF. CDR3 sequence (DNA): TGTGCCTGGAGTGGAGCCCTCTCCACAGGCAAAAATCAGCCCCAGCATTTT.

The chain joins TRBV2 to TRBJ2-7; no reliable D call. Trimming left V 7 bases short and J 3 bases short, with 13 bases between. The CDR3 contains 13 residues. Germline CDR1 SNHLY, CDR2 FYNNEI. DNA for the CDR3: TGTGCCAGCACCCCAAGGTCAGGCTACGAGCAGTACTTC. It is translated as CASTPRSGYEQYF.

The CDR3 region is CASSQDHSPVYEQYF. The CDR3 DNA sequence: TGCGCCAGCAGCCAAGATCACAGTCCCGTCTACGAGCAGTACTTC. The chain employs TRBV4-3 and TRBJ2-7, with D uncertain. The CDR3 covers 15 residues. Germline CDR1 reads LGHNA; CDR2 reads YSLEER. V was pared by 0 bases and J by 3 bases, with 12 bases between.

This chain connects TRBV19 to TRBJ1-1, with a weak D call TRBD1 (6 bases). The germline V gene has CDR1 LNHDA and CDR2 SQIVND (reference sequence). Trimming stripped 0 bases from V and 3 bases from J, with 11 bases between. This CDR3 has 15 amino acids. The CDR3 DNA reads TGTGCCAGTAGTATAGATGGAGGGGGGTACACTGAAGCTTTCTTT. As protein: CASSIDGGGYTEAFF.

This sequence joins TRBV2 and TRBJ1-4, with unresolved D. CDR3 length: 15 amino acids. V dropped 6 bases and J dropped 5 bases, with 16 bases sitting between them. Looked up from germline, CDR1 is SNHLY and CDR2 is FYNNEI. CDR3 region: CASSPSHPGNEKLFF. CDR3 sequence (DNA): TGTGCCAGCAGCCCCTCTCACCCGGGGAATGAAAAACTGTTTTTT.

The J gene is TRBJ1-1, the V gene TRBV11-2; 9 bases are a match to TRBD1. The CDR3 runs 15 residues. Germline V gene lookup returns CDR1 SGHAT and CDR2 FQNNGV. V dropped 3 bases and J dropped 6; count of bases not matched to a gene: 8. The CDR3 here is CASSFRGTGLPEAFF. The CDR3 nucleotides read TGTGCCAGCAGCTTCCGCGGGACAGGGCTCCCTGAAGCTTTCTTT.

The chain links TRBV6-1 to TRBJ1-6; D might be TRBD1 (5 bases). V was pared by 5 bases and J by 6 bases, with 14 bases between. From germline, CDR1 is MNHNS and CDR2 SASEGT. The CDR3 is made up of 15 amino acids. CDR3 residues: CASSSQVPPNSPLHF. CDR3 DNA sequence: TGTGCCAGCAGTTCACAGGTTCCCCCTAATTCACCCCTCCACTTT.

The chain has TRBV11-1 and TRBJ2-5, with D possibly matching TRBD1 (5 bases). This CDR3 has 12 amino acids. Germline V gives CDR1 SGHAT, CDR2 FQDESV (reference sequence). Deletions cut 10 bases from V and 5 bases from J, with 14 bases between. CDR3 bases: TGTGCCACCTCCAGGGTAGGGGAGACCCAGTACTTC. This gives the protein CATSRVGETQYF.

There are a few counts of this clone. The junction and the germline gene differ at one end; a read error may be behind it. This sequence joins TRBV5-1 and TRBJ2-1; D remains unclear. The CDR3 has 12 amino acids. Germline V CDR1 and CDR2: SGHRS, YFSETQ. The CDR3 region has the DNA TGTGCCAGCAGCTTACCCGACAATGAGCAGTTCTTC. Protein product: CASSLPDNEQFF.

In this sample, this clone turned up a few times. This chain connects TRBV7-9 to TRBJ1-1; D not resolved. The V and J ends lost 5 bases and 0 bases respectively, with 7 bases between them. Per germline, CDR1 SEHNR and CDR2 FQNEAQ (reference sequence). The length of the CDR3 is 13 residues. CDR3 coding DNA: TGTGCCAGCAGCCTTCACATGAACACTGAAGCTTTCTTT. Encoded protein: CASSLHMNTEAFF.